This T cell receptor beta chain was captured in a study of cytomegalovirus exposure and HLA in healthy donors. Study context: In a previous analysis, 117 million unique TCR beta sequences were found from 170 million or so T cells.

The length of the CDR3 is 15 residues. Trimming removed 0 bases from V and 4 bases from J, with 11 bases in between. Germline assignment: CDR1 MNHNS and CDR2 SASEGT. 60 Vbeta and 13 Jbeta primers were used in PCR. The method was immunoSEQ multiplex PCR; TCRdb's version includes in-frame clones alone and lacks a portion of them. The data contain under 100,000 clones, about 76% of them singletons. As for this clone: Its antigen remains unknown.

Study results and caveats: TRBV6-2, TRBV6-3 and other indistinguishable V segments were excluded. Some public TCRs appeared in many individuals, while most sequences were rare. The study listed about 150 cytomegalovirus-associated TCR beta chains.

This chain joins TRBV6-1 and TRBJ2-3; D is possibly TRBD2 (5 bases). The receptor's source is a woman aged 65 to 85 in good health and CMV-seropositive. The sample taken for sequencing was PBMCs. The CDR3 region has the DNA TGTGCCAGCAGTGAAGCCACCGGAGGCGCAGATACGCAGTATTTT. Protein: CASSEATGGADTQYF.